Below, 30 T cell receptor beta chains from the same sample are listed, as sequenced in a study of blood T cell repertoires in COVID-19. Repertoires were generated with immunoSEQ multiplex PCR, while TCRdb's copy carries only in-frame clones and drops some. The sample has under 200,000 clones; around four fifths are singletons. What was sequenced was PBMCs or T cells enriched from blood (not recorded which). All receptors derive from a woman aged 60-70 years who had recovered from COVID-19.

This clone has only one observation. The chain joins TRBV30 to TRBJ2-4; 9 nucleotides match TRBD2. V lost 3 bases to trimming and J lost 1 base; unmatched junction nucleotides: 7. CDR1 and CDR2 from the germline V gene are GTSNPN and SVGIG (reference sequence). The CDR3 spans 16 residues. CDR3 sequence: CAWSIGTSLAKNIQYF. In nucleotides, the CDR3 is TGTGCCTGGAGCATAGGGACTAGCCTTGCCAAAAACATTCAGTACTTC.

The chain recombines TRBV19 with TRBJ2-5, with 7 bases lining up with TRBD2. With V trimmed by 1 base and J by 1 base, 3 bases remained unmatched. This CDR3 is 15 amino acids long. Germline lookup yields CDR1 LNHDA and CDR2 SQIVND (reference sequence). CDR3 coding DNA: TGTGCCAGTAGTATAGCCGGACTAGTCCAAGAGACCCAGTACTTC. As protein: CASSIAGLVQETQYF.

The chain links TRBV2 to TRBJ1-1; tentatively, D is TRBD1 (5 bases). In germline, CDR1 is SNHLY, CDR2 FYNNEI. The germline V and J ends were trimmed by 5 bases and 1 base, with 8 bases remaining between them. The CDR3 covers 13 residues. CDR3 DNA sequence: TGTGCCAGCAGTAATGACAGGAACACTGAAGCTTTCTTT. This sequence encodes CASSNDRNTEAFF.

CDR3 bases: TGTGCCAGCAGTCTAACCCCGGGACAGGGGGGCGAGCAGTACTTC. Translating it yields CASSLTPGQGGEQYF. V and J are TRBV28 and TRBJ2-7; 11 bases are shared with TRBD1. V shed 5 bases and J 6 bases; nucleotides not matched to a gene: 9. Germline V gives CDR1 MDHEN, CDR2 SYDVKM. This CDR3 spans 15 amino acids.

This rearrangement joins TRBV2 to TRBJ2-1; 7 nucleotides line up with TRBD1. The length of the CDR3 is 15 residues. J lost 5 bases, V lost 8 bases, and 12 bases had no gene match. Germline lookup yields CDR1 SNHLY and CDR2 FYNNEI. The DNA for the CDR3 is TGTGCCAGCCCTAGTCCAGGGGGTACTAACAATGAGCAGTTCTTC. Its translation is CASPSPGGTNNEQFF.

V is TRBV19 and J is TRBJ1-6; D gene uncertain. Trimming took 1 base from V and 6 from J, leaving 7 bases between them. The CDR3 spans 14 residues. The germline V gene encodes CDR1 LNHDA and CDR2 SQIVND (reference sequence). Written as DNA, the CDR3 is TGTGCCAGTAGTATAGTGGGCAGTAATTCACCCCTCCACTTT. Protein sequence: CASSIVGSNSPLHF.

The chain uses TRBV5-1 and TRBJ2-5; D possibly corresponds to TRBD2 (6 bases). The CDR3 has 14 residues. In germline, CDR1 is SGHRS, CDR2 YFSETQ. The V and J ends lost 4 bases and 4 bases respectively, with 14 bases between them. CDR3 sequence (DNA): TGCGCCAGCAGCCGGGGCGCGGGGCTAGAGACCCAGTACTTC. Its protein is CASSRGAGLETQYF.

The J gene is TRBJ2-5, the V gene TRBV18; 7 bases are shared with TRBD1. The trim removed 5 bases at V and 7 bases at J, leaving 13 bases unmatched. The germline V gene encodes CDR1 KGHSH and CDR2 LQKENI. This CDR3 region has 15 residues. The CDR3 sequence is CASSFEYRGSGTQYF. The CDR3 DNA reads TGTGCCAGCTCATTCGAATACAGGGGTTCCGGGACCCAGTACTTC. The entire variable domain, with the rest obtained from reference TRBV18 and TRBJ2-5, is as follows: NAGVMQNPRHLVRRRGQEARLRCSPMKGHSHVYWYRQLPEEGLKFMVYLQKENIIDESGMPKERFSAEFPKEGPSILRIQQVVRGDSAAYFCASSFEYRGSGTQYFGPGTRLLVL.

The rearrangement uses TRBV5-1 and TRBJ1-1, with a possible D match to TRBD1 (5 bases). CDR3 length: 13 residues. In germline, CDR1 is SGHRS, CDR2 YFSETQ. Trimming shortened V by 6 bases and J by 0 bases, and 9 bases separated the two germline ends. Here the CDR3 reads CASKDNMNTEAFF. CDR3 DNA sequence: TGCGCCAGCAAGGACAACATGAACACTGAAGCTTTCTTT.

The chain combines TRBV5-4 with TRBJ2-5; possibly TRBD2 for D (6 bases). Deletions cut 7 bases from V and 5 bases from J, with 21 bases between. This CDR3 comprises 15 residues. CDR1 is SGHNT and CDR2 is YYREEE in the germline V gene (reference sequence). In nucleotides, the CDR3 is TGTGCCAGCGGGTCCTTTCGGGGGAGCGCGGAGACCCAGTACTTC. Translating it yields CASGSFRGSAETQYF. The variable domain in full, with the rest retrieved from reference TRBV5-4 and TRBJ2-5, is ETGVTQSPTHLIKTRGQQVTLRCSSQSGHNTVSWYQQALGQGPQFIFQYYREEENGRGNFPPRFSGLQFPNYSSELNVNALELDDSALYLCASGSFRGSAETQYFGPGTRLLVL.

The gene calls are TRBV15 and TRBJ1-6; D gene uncertain. The germline gives CDR1 LNHNV, CDR2 YYDKDF (reference sequence). This CDR3 has 14 amino acids. With 3 bases removed from V and 7 bases from J, the gap between germline ends came to 10 bases. The CDR3 sequence is CATSSHARNSPLHF. CDR3 sequence (DNA): TGTGCCACCAGCAGCCACGCCAGGAATTCACCCCTCCACTTT.

This chain links TRBV18 with TRBJ1-1, with D maybe TRBD1 (6 bases). The CDR3 length is 14 residues. The V end lost 6 bases, the J end lost 3 bases, and 14 bases lay between the germline ends. Germline CDR1 and CDR2: KGHSH and LQKENI. The CDR3: CASSEQGSDTEAFF. CDR3 coding DNA: TGTGCCAGCTCCGAACAGGGCTCAGACACTGAAGCTTTCTTT.

In its sample, this clone was seen a few times. This chain uses TRBV5-4 with TRBJ1-6; 11 bases agree with TRBD1. From germline, CDR1 is SGHNT and CDR2 YYREEE (reference sequence). The V segment lost 4 bases and the J segment 1 base; nucleotides outside the gene matches: 4. The CDR3 is made up of 17 amino acids. The CDR3 DNA is TGTGCCAGCAGCGGGGGACAGGGGGTTTCCTATAATTCACCCCTCCACTTT. Protein: CASSGGQGVSYNSPLHF.

V usage is TRBV7-2 and J usage is TRBJ1-5; possibly TRBD1 for D (6 bases). The CDR3 sequence is 15 residues long. V shed 4 bases and J shed 7 bases, with 17 bases lying between them. CDR1 is SGHTA and CDR2 is FQGNSA in the germline V gene. The CDR3 protein is CASSSGGAGNQPQHF. Written as DNA, the CDR3 is TGTGCCAGCAGCTCCGGGGGGGCAGGGAACCAGCCCCAGCATTTT.

V and J are TRBV5-4 and TRBJ2-1; 11 nucleotides match TRBD1. J gave up 6 bases and V 0 bases, and 2 bases lay outside the gene matches. CDR1 is SGHNT, CDR2 YYREEE, per germline (reference sequence). CDR3 length: 15 amino acids. The DNA for the CDR3 is TGTGCCAGCAGCTTGGGGGGGACAGGGGGCAATGAGCAGTTCTTC. Translation gives CASSLGGTGGNEQFF.

The chain employs TRBV18 and TRBJ2-3; D not resolved. This CDR3 has 16 amino acids. Trimming took 4 bases from V and 4 from J, leaving 18 bases between them. Germline CDR1 reads KGHSH; CDR2 reads LQKENI. The CDR3, as DNA: TGTGCCAGCTCACTGCGAGGAGCATCGTACCCAGATACGCAGTATTTT. Protein sequence: CASSLRGASYPDTQYF.

This chain joins TRBV12-3 or TRBV12-4 and TRBJ1-4, with D possibly matching TRBD1 (6 bases). The CDR3 spans 13 residues. V lost 5 bases to trimming and J lost 7 bases, with 11 bases between them. The CDR3 loop reads CASSRGGSEKLFF. In nucleotides, the CDR3 is TGTGCCAGCAGTAGGGGGGGGAGTGAAAAACTGTTTTTT.

The chain carries TRBV18 and TRBJ1-3, with TRBD1 as a possible D gene (6 bases). Trimming removed 4 bases at V and 0 bases at J, with 16 bases between. This CDR3 spans 17 amino acids. The V gene's germline CDR1 is KGHSH and CDR2 LQKENI. CDR3 nucleotide sequence: TGTGCCAGCTCACTACGGGCAGGGGCGAACTCTGGAAACACCATATATTTT. It encodes CASSLRAGANSGNTIYF.

The chain links TRBV7-9 to TRBJ2-5; D is perhaps TRBD1 (5 bases). Per the germline V gene, CDR1 is SEHNR and CDR2 is FQNEAQ (reference sequence). This CDR3 is 13 amino acids long. V was shortened by 4 bases and J by 4 bases, with 10 bases between the two germline ends. The CDR3 nucleotides read TGTGCCAGCAGCTCCGGACAAGCAGAGACCCAGTACTTC. Its protein is CASSSGQAETQYF.

This clone has only a few counts. The V gene is TRBV7-2, the J gene TRBJ1-5, with unresolved D. Germline V gene data show CDR1 as SGHTA and CDR2 as FQGNSA. The length of the CDR3 is 13 residues. The V and J ends lost 4 bases and 0 bases respectively, with 4 bases between them. CDR3 bases: TGTGCCAGCAGCTCGTATAGCAATCAGCCCCAGCATTTT. Its translation: CASSSYSNQPQHF.

This rearrangement joins TRBV27 to TRBJ2-6; 8 nucleotides match TRBD1. The germline CDR1 and CDR2 sequences are MNHEY and SMNVEV (reference sequence). The CDR3 spans 17 residues. Losses at the gene ends were 6 bases for V and 2 bases for J; bases not matched to a gene: 9. In DNA, the CDR3 is TGTGCCAGCAGCCGTGGACAGGGTGGACCTGGGGCCAACGTCCTGACTTTC. Its protein product is CASSRGQGGPGANVLTF.

The genes are TRBV18 and TRBJ2-1; 12 bases map to TRBD2. Looked up from germline, CDR1 is KGHSH and CDR2 is LQKENI. The CDR3 runs 16 residues. V lost 2 bases and J lost 5; bases outside the gene matches: 4. CDR3 amino acids: CASSPTLAGGHNEQFF. The CDR3, as DNA: TGTGCCAGCTCACCAACACTAGCGGGGGGCCACAATGAGCAGTTCTTC.

The chain uses TRBV29-1 and TRBJ1-5; the D is unclear. This CDR3 region has 13 residues. Deletions cut 3 bases from V and 1 base from J, with 7 bases between. Germline CDR1 SQVTM, CDR2 ANQGSEA. CDR3 sequence: CSVDPGSNQPQHF. The CDR3 DNA reads TGCAGCGTTGACCCGGGAAGCAATCAGCCCCAGCATTTT.

The chain employs TRBV2 and TRBJ1-2; 8 bases are a match to TRBD1. The CDR3 length is 12 residues. Germline lookup yields CDR1 SNHLY and CDR2 FYNNEI. V trimming: 6 bases; J trimming: 5 bases; junction bases outside the gene matches: 2. This chain's CDR3 is CASRTGGYGYTF. The CDR3 region has the DNA TGTGCCAGCAGAACAGGGGGGTATGGCTACACCTTC.

This clone was seen only once. The V and J genes are TRBV9 and TRBJ2-3, with TRBD2 identical over 9 bases. The CDR3 covers 14 residues. V gave up 3 bases and J gave up 7 bases; unmatched junction bases: 6. The germline gives CDR1 SGDLS, CDR2 YYNGEE. The CDR3 loop reads CASSEAGGPNTQYF. For the CDR3, the DNA is TGTGCCAGCAGCGAGGCGGGGGGGCCGAATACGCAGTATTTT. Filled out from reference TRBV9 and TRBJ2-3, the complete variable domain reads DSGVTQTPKHLITATGQRVTLRCSPRSGDLSVYWYQQSLDQGLQFLIQYYNGEERAKGNILERFSAQQFPDLHSELNLSSLELGDSALYFCASSEAGGPNTQYFGPGTRLTVL.

The J gene is TRBJ2-1, the V gene TRBV2; TRBD2 matches 10 bases. Germline CDR1 reads SNHLY; CDR2 reads FYNNEI. CDR3 length: 17 amino acids. V shed 6 bases and J 2 bases; nucleotides not matched to a gene: 10. CDR3 sequence reads: CASSATGLAAPYNEQFF. CDR3 sequence (DNA): TGTGCCAGCAGCGCCACTGGACTAGCGGCGCCCTACAATGAGCAGTTCTTC.

The chain carries TRBV6-5 and TRBJ2-7; 11 nucleotides align to TRBD1. V was pared by 6 bases and J by 5 bases, with 3 bases of the junction left unmatched. The CDR3 contains 13 residues. Germline CDR1 MNHEY, CDR2 SVGAGI. CDR3 in amino acids: CASRRTGGDEQYF. CDR3 nucleotide sequence: TGTGCCAGCAGGCGGACAGGGGGCGACGAGCAGTACTTC.

The rearrangement joins TRBV9 to TRBJ1-1; no clear D. Germline V lookup: CDR1 SGDLS, CDR2 YYNGEE. This CDR3 spans 11 amino acids. V dropped 8 bases and J dropped 4 bases, with 9 bases sitting between them. CDR3 amino acids: CASGPGTEAFF. CDR3 bases: TGTGCCAGTGGCCCGGGCACTGAAGCTTTCTTT.

This clone has a handful of counts. The chain joins TRBV5-1 to TRBJ2-1; 7 bases match TRBD2. The CDR3 spans 13 residues. The ends lost 2 bases at V and 7 bases at J; junction bases unmatched: 3. CDR1 SGHRS and CDR2 YFSETQ come from the germline V gene. CDR3 protein: CASSFLAVNEQFF. Here the CDR3 DNA reads TGCGCCAGCAGCTTCCTAGCGGTAAATGAGCAGTTCTTC.

This chain connects TRBV13 to TRBJ2-3, with 13 nucleotides matching TRBD2. Germline CDR1 is PRHDT and CDR2 is FYEKMQ (reference sequence). The CDR3 has 17 amino acids. V gave up 1 base and J gave up 5 bases; unmatched junction bases: 6. Here the CDR3 reads CASSLVGLAGVGDTQYF. CDR3 DNA: TGTGCCAGCAGCTTAGTCGGACTAGCGGGGGTTGGAGATACGCAGTATTTT.